What follows are 24 T cell receptor beta chains derived from one specimen sequenced in a study of shared clonotypes between healthy human individuals. Assay: immunoSEQ multiplex PCR; the TCRdb copy retains only in-frame clones and omits some. In the table there are approximately 2.5 million clones, approximately 94% of which are singletons. The sequencing input was naive CD4+ T cells sorted from blood. Specified subset: CD45RA+ positively selected. Receptor source: a man aged 18 to 29 in good health.

The genes are TRBV19 and TRBJ2-5; no clear D. CDR3 length: 16 residues. Germline-derived CDR1 and CDR2 are LNHDA and SQIVND (reference sequence). Trimming took 4 bases from V and 0 from J, leaving 15 bases between them. As DNA, the CDR3 is TGTGCCAGTAGTACCCGGGCTTTTAGCAACCAAGAGACCCAGTACTTC. This gives the protein CASSTRAFSNQETQYF.

The rearrangement uses TRBV10-1 and TRBJ1-1; no clear D gene. Trimming pared 4 bases from V and 8 bases from J, leaving 14 bases between. Germline lookup yields CDR1 WNHNN and CDR2 SYGVQD (reference sequence). The CDR3 loop spans 13 amino acids. As DNA, the CDR3 is TGCGCCAGCAGTGCCACCCACGGAGCGGAAGCTTTCTTT. Its protein product is CASSATHGAEAFF.

This sequence joins TRBV5-4 and TRBJ2-2; tentative D call: TRBD2 (6 bases). The CDR3 runs to 14 residues. Germline V lookup: CDR1 SGHNT, CDR2 YYREEE (reference sequence). V lost 7 bases to trimming and J lost 5 bases, with 15 bases between them. The CDR3, as DNA: TGTGCCAGCGCTCCGGCGGGAAGGACCGGGGAGCTGTTTTTT. This translates into CASAPAGRTGELFF.

V is TRBV5-1 and J is TRBJ1-5; TRBD1 might be the D (5 bases). V was clipped by 2 bases and J by 2 bases, with 8 bases between them. The CDR3 runs 14 residues. Germline loops: CDR1 SGHRS, CDR2 YFSETQ. DNA for the CDR3: TGCGCCAGCAGCTTAAAAGGGGGCAATCAGCCCCAGCATTTT. This gives the protein CASSLKGGNQPQHF.

The rearrangement joins TRBV5-1 to TRBJ2-7; D uncertain. Trimming took off 0 bases at V and 0 bases at J, with 13 bases between the two ends. CDR1 and CDR2 from the germline V gene are SGHRS and YFSETQ. This CDR3 has 16 amino acids. CDR3 region: CASSLEWARSSYEQYF. In nucleotides, the CDR3 is TGCGCCAGCAGCTTGGAGTGGGCCCGGAGCTCCTACGAGCAGTACTTC.

This chain uses TRBV7-9 with TRBJ2-3, with TRBD2 matching over 8 bases. Germline V gives CDR1 SEHNR, CDR2 FQNEAQ (reference sequence). The CDR3 totals 16 residues. J was trimmed by 4 bases and V by 3 bases; bases with no gene match: 9. The CDR3 protein is CASSLGAGASPDTQYF. DNA for the CDR3: TGTGCCAGCAGCTTGGGAGCGGGAGCTTCTCCAGATACGCAGTATTTT.

J is TRBJ2-5 and V is TRBV5-1, with D possibly matching TRBD1 (5 bases). V was trimmed by 2 bases and J by 2 bases, leaving 13 bases between them. CDR3 length: 15 residues. CDR1 SGHRS and CDR2 YFSETQ come from the germline V gene. The CDR3, as DNA: TGCGCCAGCAGCTTAAGGGGAACCATTCAAGAGACCCAGTACTTC. Translating it yields CASSLRGTIQETQYF.

This rearrangement joins TRBV29-1 to TRBJ2-1; TRBD1 agrees at 11 bases. The CDR3 is made up of 13 amino acids. Germline V CDR1 and CDR2: SQVTM, ANQGSEA. Germline trimming cut 1 base from V and 8 bases from J; bases unmatched to any gene: 1. The CDR3: CSVEGTGGHEQFF. The CDR3, as DNA: TGCAGCGTTGAAGGGACAGGGGGCCATGAGCAGTTCTTC.

The chain recombines TRBV15 with TRBJ2-2, with D tentatively TRBD2 (6 bases). Germline lookup yields CDR1 LNHNV and CDR2 YYDKDF (reference sequence). Between the trimmed V and J ends, which lost 3 bases and 1 base, there was a span of 12 bases. This CDR3 is built from 16 residues. CDR3 in DNA: TGTGCCACCAGCAGGGCGGGGTTAAGGAACACCGGGGAGCTGTTTTTT. Amino acids: CATSRAGLRNTGELFF. Based on the CDR3 plus reference TRBV15 and TRBJ2-2, the full variable domain is DAMVIQNPRYQVTQFGKPVTLSCSQTLNHNVMYWYQQKSSQAPKLLFHYYDKDFNNEADTPDNFQSRRPNTSFCFLDIRSPGLGDTAMYLCATSRAGLRNTGELFFGEGSRLTVL.

The chain recombines TRBV7-6 with TRBJ2-7, with a tentative D call TRBD1 (6 bases). The length of the CDR3 is 12 residues. Germline loops: CDR1 SGHVS, CDR2 FNYEAQ. V dropped 5 bases and J dropped 6 bases, with 11 bases sitting between them. CDR3: CASSQGPGEQYF. The CDR3 nucleotides are TGTGCCAGCAGCCAGGGGCCGGGCGAGCAGTACTTC.

Ten or more counts support this clone. The V gene is TRBV30, the J gene TRBJ1-1; no firm D call. The CDR3 length is 13 residues. Trimming cost V 0 bases and J 0 bases, with 5 bases left between them. Germline-derived CDR1 and CDR2 are GTSNPN and SVGIG (reference sequence). CDR3 bases: TGTGCCTGGAGTGTAACCGTGAACACTGAAGCTTTCTTT. The encoded protein is CAWSVTVNTEAFF.

The gene calls are TRBV27 and TRBJ1-4; 9 nucleotides match TRBD1. The germline CDR1 and CDR2 sequences are MNHEY and SMNVEV (reference sequence). The ends lost 4 bases at V and 10 bases at J; junction bases unmatched: 13. The CDR3 has 16 residues. The CDR3 sequence is CASSYLRQGGSGKLFF. As DNA, the CDR3 is TGTGCCAGCAGTTACCTCCGACAGGGGGGTAGTGGAAAACTGTTTTTT.

The chain combines TRBV10-3 with TRBJ2-7; 7 bases agree with TRBD2. Trimming cost V 6 bases and J 7 bases; bases outside gene matches: 12. Germline-derived CDR1 and CDR2 are ENHRY and SYGVKD. The CDR3 runs 14 residues. CDR3 sequence: CAISGMGRALEQYF. In nucleotides, the CDR3 is TGTGCCATCAGCGGGATGGGGAGGGCCCTGGAGCAGTACTTC.

The chain uses TRBV4-1 and TRBJ2-1; TRBD1 is a possible D gene (6 bases). Trimming shortened V by 0 bases and J by 7 bases, and 16 bases separated the two germline ends. There are 16 residues in the CDR3. The germline V gene encodes CDR1 MGHRA and CDR2 YSYEKL. CDR3: CASSQDLQGRRNEQFF. In DNA form, the CDR3 reads TGCGCCAGCAGCCAAGATCTACAGGGAAGGCGAAATGAGCAGTTCTTC.

The chain uses TRBV6-6 and TRBJ1-1; 7 bases align to TRBD1. Germline loops: CDR1 MNHNY, CDR2 SVGAGI (reference sequence). V was clipped by 2 bases and J by 6 bases; unmatched bases: 6. The CDR3 is made up of 14 amino acids. As DNA, the CDR3 is TGTGCCAGCAGTTACGACAGGGTAATCGCTGAAGCTTTCTTT. Translation: CASSYDRVIAEAFF.

The chain employs TRBV6-1 and TRBJ1-1; D possibly corresponds to TRBD1 (5 bases). The CDR3 length is 13 residues. V was trimmed by 2 bases and J by 7 bases, leaving 11 bases between them. CDR1 MNHNS and CDR2 SASEGT come from the germline V gene. DNA of the CDR3: TGTGCCAGCAGTGAATGGGGCGGCTATGAAGCTTTCTTT. Its protein is CASSEWGGYEAFF.

The rearrangement joins TRBV5-4 to TRBJ2-1; 9 nucleotides line up with TRBD2. Germline V gene lookup returns CDR1 SGHNT and CDR2 YYREEE (reference sequence). This CDR3 region has 15 residues. Trimming cost V 3 bases and J 7 bases; bases outside gene matches: 8. The CDR3 nucleotides read TGTGCCAGCAGCTCGGAAGCGGGGGGTTTGAATGAGCAGTTCTTC. Translation: CASSSEAGGLNEQFF. Based on the CDR3 plus reference TRBV5-4 and TRBJ2-1, the full variable domain is ETGVTQSPTHLIKTRGQQVTLRCSSQSGHNTVSWYQQALGQGPQFIFQYYREEENGRGNFPPRFSGLQFPNYSSELNVNALELDDSALYLCASSSEAGGLNEQFFGPGTRLTVL.

This clone was detected a few times. This sequence joins TRBV6-1 and TRBJ1-6; perhaps TRBD1 as D (6 bases). CDR3 size: 13 residues. Germline V gives CDR1 MNHNS, CDR2 SASEGT. V lost 10 bases, J lost 7 bases, and 14 bases lay in between. The CDR3 coding sequence is TGTGCCAAAAGCAGGGGCCCGAATTCACCCCTCCACTTT. The encoded protein is CAKSRGPNSPLHF.

The chain recombines TRBV30 with TRBJ2-7; D gene ambiguous. Germline V gene data show CDR1 as GTSNPN and CDR2 as SVGIG (reference sequence). The CDR3 has 16 residues. The V and J ends lost 1 base and 6 bases respectively, with 22 bases between them. CDR3 DNA: TGTGCCTGGAGTGCCCAGAGGCAAATAAGGTCCCTCGAGCAGTACTTC. Its translation: CAWSAQRQIRSLEQYF.

This chain uses TRBV5-4 with TRBJ1-1; the D gene is possibly TRBD1 (5 bases). Per germline, CDR1 SGHNT and CDR2 YYREEE (reference sequence). Trimming left V 5 bases short and J 11 bases short, with 19 bases between. The CDR3 extends over 13 amino acids. Here the CDR3 reads CASRSGTLETAFF. The CDR3 nucleotides are TGTGCCAGCAGATCCGGGACCTTAGAGACGGCTTTCTTT.

The genes are TRBV5-1 and TRBJ2-3; 14 bases fit TRBD2. The germline gives CDR1 SGHRS, CDR2 YFSETQ. Trimming at V came to 3 bases and at J to 9 bases, leaving 3 bases not matched to a gene. The CDR3 has 14 residues. CDR3 sequence reads: CASSSGTSGGTQYF. CDR3 in DNA: TGCGCCAGCAGCTCCGGGACTAGCGGGGGAACGCAGTATTTT.

This rearrangement joins TRBV7-2 to TRBJ2-5, with D perhaps TRBD1 or TRBD2 (5 bases each). Germline lookup yields CDR1 SGHTA and CDR2 FQGNSA. The CDR3 extends over 16 amino acids. V lost 2 bases to trimming and J lost 0 bases, with 13 bases between them. The CDR3 protein is CASSLFGTEYQETQYF. CDR3 DNA sequence: TGTGCCAGCAGCTTATTTGGGACGGAGTACCAAGAGACCCAGTACTTC.

This clone has just a few counts. The same CDR3 is also encoded by other DNA sequences in this sample. The genes are TRBV5-1 and TRBJ1-1; 9 bases fit TRBD1. V lost 2 bases, J lost 4 bases, and 3 bases stayed unmatched. CDR3 size: 14 residues. Germline CDR1 reads SGHRS; CDR2 reads YFSETQ. The CDR3 DNA reads TGCGCCAGCAGCTTACAGGGGGCAGTCACTGAAGCTTTCTTT. Its translation is CASSLQGAVTEAFF.

About this clone: Other DNA sequences in the sample encode the same CDR3. CDR3 in amino acids: CASSSGTGGYEQYF. As DNA, the CDR3 is TGCGCCAGCAGCTCGGGGACAGGGGGTTACGAGCAGTACTTC. The chain links TRBV5-1 to TRBJ2-7; TRBD1 aligns across 11 bases. V dropped 3 bases and J dropped 4; count of bases not matched to a gene: 3. The length of the CDR3 is 14 residues. The germline V gene has CDR1 SGHRS and CDR2 YFSETQ. The full variable domain, in which reference TRBV5-1 and TRBJ2-7 provide the parts outside the CDR3, is KAGVTQTPRYLIKTRGQQVTLSCSPISGHRSVSWYQQTPGQGLQFLFEYFSETQRNKGNFPGRFSGRQFSNSRSEMNVSTLELGDSALYLCASSSGTGGYEQYFGPGTRLTVT.